This is a list of T cell receptor beta chains from one sample in a study of T cells in Graves' hyperthyroidism and ophthalmopathy. In TCRdb, the multiplex PCR reads were re-called with MiXCR into one record per CDR3 protein. The sample contains roughly 500,000 distinct CDR3 sequences, just over 45% of which appear only once. The sequencing input was peripheral blood or thyroid tissue (not recorded which). The origin of the receptors is an adult woman with Graves' disease, either hyperthyroidism or ophthalmopathy (not recorded which). CDR3s include the opening cysteine and the closing phenylalanine or tryptophan.

v_gene,j_gene,CDR3aa
TRBV5-5,TRBJ1-1,CASSLEGVIGTEAFF
TRBV7-9,TRBJ1-2,CASSSPPSGTNYGYTF
TRBV29-1,TRBJ1-1,CSVAFGTPGTEAFF
TRBV10-2,TRBJ2-5,CASSESDRETQYF
TRBV25-1,TRBJ1-3,CASSELGNTIYF
TRBV9,TRBJ2-7,CASSKTSGDEQYF
TRBV29-1,TRBJ1-1,CSAIPGGVMNTEAFF
TRBV10-1,TRBJ2-1,CASSEGSGSYNEQFF
TRBV27,TRBJ2-2,CASSPLPPGELFF
TRBV2,TRBJ1-2,CASRSTINYGYTF
TRBV7-9,TRBJ2-2,CASSHQHDTGELFF
TRBV28,TRBJ1-5,CAAGRANGGPQHF
TRBV6-1,TRBJ2-5,CASSRGAEPPETQYF
TRBV11-2,TRBJ1-1,CASSLDSATNTEAFF
TRBV19,TRBJ2-7,CASSIAAEFYEQYF
TRBV12-3/TRBV12-4,TRBJ2-3,CASSRLRDTQYF
TRBV24-1,NA,CATSGTSGNTGEQFF
TRBV19,TRBJ1-1,CASSPQGWDTEAFF
TRBV10-3,TRBJ2-7,CAISDGYSYEQYF
TRBV7-9,TRBJ1-1,CASSFPGSEMNTEAFF
TRBV14,TRBJ2-7,CASSQPGQAFYEQYF
TRBV29-1,TRBJ2-2,CSVGLAGAELFF
TRBV7-9,TRBJ2-7,CASSPGTSGTSYEQYF
TRBV10-3,TRBJ1-6,CAISESGAGPGSPLHF
TRBV7-9,TRBJ2-2,CASSQDPIIAFGGNTGELFF
TRBV10-3,TRBJ1-5,CAISPGTVNQPQHF
TRBV29-1,TRBJ1-1,CSVNLGGIRVEAFF
TRBV30,TRBJ1-1,CAWRAGGEAEAFF
TRBV19,TRBJ2-7,CASSIYGGYEQYF
TRBV7-3,TRBJ1-1,CASSLMAGGNTEAFF
TRBV12-3/TRBV12-4,TRBJ1-5,CASSLFSEQPQHF
TRBV29-1,TRBJ2-5,CSVASGRQETQYF
TRBV7-2,TRBJ2-5,CASSLARGRETQYF
TRBV25-1,TRBJ1-6,CASSSPRDRASPLHF
TRBV10-2,TRBJ1-5,CASRRQGAETQHF
TRBV20-1,TRBJ2-7,CSAREGSGPSEYF
TRBV7-2,TRBJ1-1,CASSPNWGVNTEAFF
TRBV20-1,TRBJ1-2,CSATPPLGGSGYTF
TRBV4-1,TRBJ1-4,CASSQVREVEKLFF
TRBV28,TRBJ1-6,CASSSPGYYGSPLHF
TRBV5-1,TRBJ1-4,CASSLDMYWGEKLFF
TRBV2,TRBJ2-3,CATPLAGNTDTQYF
TRBV6-5,TRBJ2-7,CASSYSPQGGYEQYF
TRBV7-6,TRBJ2-7,CASSSLGTEYEQYF
TRBV29-1,TRBJ1-4,CSVEVLVGKLFF
TRBV29-1,TRBJ1-6,CSVGPGRGNSPLHF
TRBV3-1,TRBJ1-5,CASSQDSGTGVYQPQHF
TRBV19,TRBJ2-2,CASISLRGVTGELFF
TRBV6-5,TRBJ2-2,CASSGGDTTNTGELFF